This is a list of T cell receptor beta chains from one sample in a study of shared clonotypes between healthy human individuals. Data came from immunoSEQ multiplex PCR; TCRdb stores just in-frame clones and leaves some out. The sample shows about 750,000 clones, 85% to 95% of them seen only once. The sample comprised naive CD8+ T cells sorted from blood. The receptors derive from a young man in good health. Both conserved end residues are part of each CDR3. Each record gives: D gene, V gene, J gene, clone size, CDR3 protein, CDR3 DNA. The D gene is left open where the match is weak. Not every row has a clone size; where given, it reads once, few, many or a size class.

D: TRBD1
V: TRBV29-1
J: TRBJ1-1
size: .
CDR3: CSARGQGLTEAFF
DNA: TGCAGCGCCCGGGGACAGGGCTTAACTGAAGCTTTCTTT

D: .
V: TRBV2
J: TRBJ2-7
size: .
CDR3: CASGNEQYF
DNA: TGTGCCAGCGGAAACGAGCAGTACTTC

D: .
V: TRBV28
J: TRBJ2-1
size: .
CDR3: CASSLLRPGSEQFF
DNA: TGTGCCAGCAGTTTATTAAGACCGGGGTCGGAGCAGTTCTTC

D: TRBD2
V: TRBV2
J: TRBJ2-1
size: .
CDR3: CASISGINEQFF
DNA: TGTGCCAGCATTAGCGGGATCAATGAGCAGTTCTTC

D: TRBD1
V: TRBV6-1
J: TRBJ2-1
size: many
CDR3: CASSEWWDSLDNEQFF
DNA: TGTGCCAGCAGTGAATGGTGGGACAGTTTGGACAATGAGCAGTTCTTC

D: TRBD2
V: TRBV7-9
J: TRBJ2-1
size: .
CDR3: CASSHLGAGGPDEQFF
DNA: TGTGCCAGCAGCCACCTAGGGGCGGGAGGGCCAGATGAGCAGTTCTTC

D: .
V: TRBV4-1
J: TRBJ1-3
size: .
CDR3: CASSHQGFGNTIYF
DNA: TGCGCCAGCAGCCACCAGGGATTCGGAAACACCATATATTTT

D: .
V: TRBV18
J: TRBJ2-3
size: .
CDR3: CASSPRGYGADTQYF
DNA: TGTGCCAGCTCACCGAGAGGTTATGGGGCAGATACGCAGTATTTT

D: TRBD2
V: TRBV9
J: TRBJ2-3
size: .
CDR3: CASSKSGEGTTDTQYF
DNA: TGTGCCAGCTCTAAATCGGGGGAGGGAACCACAGATACGCAGTATTTT

D: TRBD2
V: TRBV10-2
J: TRBJ2-7
size: .
CDR3: CASRLAHEQYF
DNA: TGCGCCAGTCGACTAGCTCACGAGCAGTACTTC

D: .
V: TRBV9
J: TRBJ2-2
size: .
CDR3: CASSVGGVTGELFF
DNA: TGTGCCAGCAGCGTAGGGGGTGTTACCGGGGAGCTGTTTTTT

D: .
V: TRBV5-4
J: TRBJ2-7
size: .
CDR3: CASSLQGGAYEQYF
DNA: TGTGCCAGCAGCTTACAGGGTGGGGCCTACGAGCAGTACTTC

D: TRBD1
V: TRBV27
J: TRBJ1-1
size: .
CDR3: CASSQQGFTEAFF
DNA: TGTGCCAGCAGTCAACAGGGGTTCACTGAAGCTTTCTTT

D: .
V: TRBV29-1
J: TRBJ2-7
size: .
CDR3: CSVGSRGGSSYEQYF
DNA: TGCAGCGTTGGGTCGAGGGGGGGAAGCTCCTACGAGCAGTACTTC

D: TRBD1
V: TRBV7-2
J: TRBJ1-5
size: .
CDR3: CASSSPGQEGQPQHF
DNA: TGTGCCAGCAGCTCCCCGGGACAGGAGGGTCAGCCCCAGCATTTT

D: .
V: TRBV30
J: TRBJ2-1
size: few
CDR3: CAWSVREGLTSEQFF
DNA: TGTGCCTGGAGTGTACGCGAGGGCCTAACTAGTGAGCAGTTCTTC

D: TRBD2
V: TRBV28
J: TRBJ2-3
size: .
CDR3: CATGRLALRTDTQYF
DNA: TGTGCCACCGGGCGACTAGCTCTTCGCACAGATACGCAGTATTTT

D: .
V: TRBV7-9
J: TRBJ2-1
size: .
CDR3: CASSLVLNEQFF
DNA: TGTGCCAGCAGCTTAGTTCTCAATGAGCAGTTCTTC

D: .
V: TRBV7-9
J: TRBJ1-1
size: .
CDR3: CASSLGIGMNTEAFF
DNA: TGTGCCAGCAGCTTAGGTATAGGCATGAACACTGAAGCTTTCTTT

D: TRBD2
V: TRBV11-2
J: TRBJ2-3
size: .
CDR3: CASSLGRGLAGTDTQYF
DNA: TGTGCCAGCAGCCTAGGACGGGGACTAGCGGGCACAGATACGCAGTATTTT

D: TRBD1
V: TRBV29-1
J: TRBJ1-3
size: .
CDR3: CSVTGTVGNTIYF
DNA: TGCAGCGTTACGGGGACAGTTGGAAACACCATATATTTT

D: .
V: TRBV10-2
J: TRBJ2-1
size: .
CDR3: CASSRYSSDEQFF
DNA: TGCGCCAGCAGTCGTTACTCCAGCGATGAGCAGTTCTTC

D: .
V: TRBV5-5
J: TRBJ2-1
size: once
CDR3: CASSLAWQYSNNEQFF
DNA: TGTGCCAGCAGCTTGGCCTGGCAGTACTCGAACAATGAGCAGTTCTTC

D: TRBD1
V: TRBV5-1
J: TRBJ1-4
size: .
CDR3: CASSLDRGPANEKLFF
DNA: TGCGCCAGCAGCTTGGACAGGGGGCCTGCTAATGAAAAACTGTTTTTT

D: TRBD2
V: TRBV27
J: TRBJ2-5
size: .
CDR3: CASSLRPGWTSGSLRKETQYF
DNA: TGTGCCAGCAGTTTACGGCCAGGCTGGACTAGCGGGAGTCTAAGAAAAGAGACCCAGTACTTC

D: .
V: TRBV19
J: TRBJ2-1
size: .
CDR3: CASSNRDTRGNEQFF
DNA: TGTGCCAGTAGTAACCGGGACACTAGAGGGAATGAGCAGTTCTTC

D: TRBD2
V: TRBV7-8
J: TRBJ2-3
size: .
CDR3: CASSSRLAGGRTDTQYF
DNA: TGTGCCAGCAGCTCACGACTAGCGGGAGGGCGCACAGATACGCAGTATTTT

D: .
V: TRBV2
J: TRBJ2-2
size: .
CDR3: CASREGAGKFSGELFF
DNA: TGTGCCAGCAGGGAAGGGGCAGGGAAATTTAGCGGGGAGCTGTTTTTT

D: TRBD2
V: TRBV5-8
J: TRBJ2-7
size: .
CDR3: CASSRTSGSYEQYF
DNA: TGTGCCAGCAGCAGAACTAGCGGGAGCTACGAGCAGTACTTC

D: .
V: TRBV11-3
J: TRBJ2-3
size: .
CDR3: CASSLAGMVTDTQYF
DNA: TGTGCCAGCAGCTTAGCAGGGATGGTCACAGATACGCAGTATTTT

D: TRBD2
V: TRBV6-5
J: TRBJ2-1
size: .
CDR3: CASSLGTSAPNEQFF
DNA: TGTGCCAGCAGTTTGGGGACTAGCGCACCGAATGAGCAGTTCTTC

D: TRBD2
V: TRBV6-5
J: TRBJ2-2
size: .
CDR3: CASSSAGGRGTGELFF
DNA: TGTGCCAGCAGTTCCGCGGGCGGGAGGGGCACCGGGGAGCTGTTTTTT

D: .
V: TRBV28
J: TRBJ2-7
size: .
CDR3: CASSFTPATYEQYF
DNA: TGTGCCAGCAGTTTCACCCCAGCAACCTACGAGCAGTACTTC

D: TRBD2
V: TRBV7-2
J: TRBJ2-1
size: .
CDR3: CASSLSGLVDEQFF
DNA: TGTGCCAGCAGCTTGTCCGGACTAGTGGATGAGCAGTTCTTC

D: .
V: TRBV7-3
J: TRBJ1-5
size: .
CDR3: CASSLRRGQILNQPQHF
DNA: TGTGCCAGCAGCTTAAGGCGGGGCCAGATACTGAATCAGCCCCAGCATTTT

D: .
V: TRBV7-9
J: TRBJ1-2
size: once
CDR3: CASSLDRDNYGYTF
DNA: TGTGCCAGCAGCTTAGACAGGGACAACTATGGCTACACCTTC

D: .
V: TRBV27
J: TRBJ2-6
size: .
CDR3: CASSLAQVVYTGGGAGANVLTF
DNA: TGTGCCAGCAGTTTAGCCCAGGTGGTATATACAGGGGGGGGTGCTGGGGCCAACGTCCTGACTTTC

D: TRBD1
V: TRBV19
J: TRBJ1-2
size: once
CDR3: CASSLGGTEDNYGYTF
DNA: TGTGCCAGTAGTCTAGGGGGGACAGAAGACAACTATGGCTACACCTTC

D: TRBD2
V: TRBV6-5
J: TRBJ2-5
size: .
CDR3: CASSYAGGSQETQYF
DNA: TGTGCCAGCAGTTACGCGGGGGGCTCCCAAGAGACCCAGTACTTC

D: .
V: TRBV4-3
J: TRBJ2-7
size: .
CDR3: CASSPRQTGGYEQYF
DNA: TGCGCCAGCAGCCCTCGACAAACCGGAGGCTACGAGCAGTACTTC

D: .
V: TRBV4-3
J: TRBJ2-5
size: once
CDR3: CASSQDLSYQETQYF
DNA: TGCGCCAGCAGCCAAGATCTATCCTACCAAGAGACCCAGTACTTC

D: .
V: TRBV30
J: TRBJ2-7
size: once
CDR3: CAWSVHDYEQYF
DNA: TGTGCCTGGAGTGTACACGACTACGAGCAGTACTTC